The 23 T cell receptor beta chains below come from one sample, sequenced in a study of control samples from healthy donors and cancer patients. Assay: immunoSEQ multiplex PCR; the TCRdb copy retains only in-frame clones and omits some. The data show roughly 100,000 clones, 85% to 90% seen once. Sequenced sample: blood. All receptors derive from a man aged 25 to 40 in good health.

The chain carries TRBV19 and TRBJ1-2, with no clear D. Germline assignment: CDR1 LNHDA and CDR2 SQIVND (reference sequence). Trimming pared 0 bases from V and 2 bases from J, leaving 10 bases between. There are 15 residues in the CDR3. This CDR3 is CASSIDSLGNYGYTF. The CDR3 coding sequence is TGTGCCAGTAGTATAGACAGTCTTGGGAACTATGGCTACACCTTC.

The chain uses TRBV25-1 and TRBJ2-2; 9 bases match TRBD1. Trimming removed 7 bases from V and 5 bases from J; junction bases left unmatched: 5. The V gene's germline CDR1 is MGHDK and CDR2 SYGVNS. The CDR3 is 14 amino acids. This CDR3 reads CASNPTGGTGELFF. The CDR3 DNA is TGTGCCAGCAATCCGACAGGGGGTACCGGGGAGCTGTTTTTT.

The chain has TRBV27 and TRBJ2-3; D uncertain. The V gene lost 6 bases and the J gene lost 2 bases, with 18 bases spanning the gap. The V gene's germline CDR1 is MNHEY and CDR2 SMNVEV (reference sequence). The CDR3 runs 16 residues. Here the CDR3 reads CASRVFSKGTTDTQYF. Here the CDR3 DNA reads TGTGCCAGCAGAGTTTTCTCGAAGGGAACCACAGATACGCAGTATTTT.

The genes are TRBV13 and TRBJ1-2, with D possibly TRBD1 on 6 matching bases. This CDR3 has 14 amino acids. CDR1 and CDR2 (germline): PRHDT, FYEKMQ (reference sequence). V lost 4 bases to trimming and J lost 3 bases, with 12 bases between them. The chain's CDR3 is CASSSEGGDYGYTF. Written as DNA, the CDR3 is TGTGCCAGCAGCTCCGAGGGGGGGGACTATGGCTACACCTTC. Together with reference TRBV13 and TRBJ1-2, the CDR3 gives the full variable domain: AAGVIQSPRHLIKEKRETATLKCYPIPRHDTVYWYQQGPGQDPQFLISFYEKMQSDKGSIPDRFSAQQFSDYHSELNMSSLELGDSALYFCASSSEGGDYGYTFGSGTRLTVV.

DNA of the CDR3: TGTGCCAGCAGCAAGGGGGGGTACACTAACTATGGCTACACCTTC. As protein: CASSKGGYTNYGYTF. This chain links TRBV5-4 with TRBJ1-2, with D perhaps TRBD1 (6 bases). The V and J ends lost 4 bases and 0 bases respectively, with 13 bases between them. This CDR3 spans 15 amino acids. Germline V gives CDR1 SGHNT, CDR2 YYREEE (reference sequence).

The CDR3 protein is CASSQVPGQGGYGYTF. CDR3 nucleotide sequence: TGCGCCAGCAGCCAAGTCCCGGGACAGGGAGGCTATGGCTACACCTTC. This sequence joins TRBV4-1 and TRBJ1-2; 9 positions agree with TRBD1. J lost 4 bases, V lost 1 base, and 7 bases had no gene match. CDR3 size: 16 residues. Germline lookup yields CDR1 MGHRA and CDR2 YSYEKL.

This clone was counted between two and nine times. CDR3 sequence: CASSLEPNVINEQFF. CDR3 nucleotides: TGTGCCAGCAGCTTAGAGCCCAACGTCATCAATGAGCAGTTCTTC. The chain carries TRBV7-8 and TRBJ2-1; D is uncertain. V lost 1 base, J lost 6 bases, and 13 bases lay in between. The CDR3 sequence is 15 residues long. Looked up from germline, CDR1 is SGHVS and CDR2 is FQNEAQ.

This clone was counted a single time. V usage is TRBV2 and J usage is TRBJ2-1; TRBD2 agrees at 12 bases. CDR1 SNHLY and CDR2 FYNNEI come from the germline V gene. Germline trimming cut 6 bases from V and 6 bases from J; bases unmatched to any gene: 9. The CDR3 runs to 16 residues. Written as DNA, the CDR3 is TGTGCCAGCAGGTCCTCTAGCGGGAGGGCGGGCAATGAGCAGTTCTTC. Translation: CASRSSSGRAGNEQFF.

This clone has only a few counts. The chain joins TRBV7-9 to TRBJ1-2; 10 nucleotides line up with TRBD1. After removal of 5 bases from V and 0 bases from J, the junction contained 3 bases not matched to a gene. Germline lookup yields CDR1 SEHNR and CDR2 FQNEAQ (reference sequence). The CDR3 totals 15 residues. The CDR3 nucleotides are TGTGCCAGCAGCCCCGGGACAGGGGCTAACTATGGCTACACCTTC. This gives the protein CASSPGTGANYGYTF.

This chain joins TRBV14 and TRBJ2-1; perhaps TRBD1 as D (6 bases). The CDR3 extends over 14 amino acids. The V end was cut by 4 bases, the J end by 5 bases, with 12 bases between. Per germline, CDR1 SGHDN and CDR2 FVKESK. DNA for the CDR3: TGTGCCAGCAGCCCGCGGGCAGGGGACAATGAGCAGTTCTTC. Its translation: CASSPRAGDNEQFF. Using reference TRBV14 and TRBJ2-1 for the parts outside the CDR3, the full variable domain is EAGVTQFPSHSVIEKGQTVTLRCDPISGHDNLYWYRRVMGKEIKFLLHFVKESKQDESGMPNNRFLAERTGGTYSTLKVQPAELEDSGVYFCASSPRAGDNEQFFGPGTRLTVL.

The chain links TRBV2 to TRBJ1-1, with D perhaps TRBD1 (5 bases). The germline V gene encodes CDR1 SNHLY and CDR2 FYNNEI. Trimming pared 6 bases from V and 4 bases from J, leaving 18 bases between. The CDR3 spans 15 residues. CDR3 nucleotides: TGTGCCAGCAGCCGGTCCGGGGGGATTGGCACTGAAGCTTTCTTT. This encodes CASSRSGGIGTEAFF.

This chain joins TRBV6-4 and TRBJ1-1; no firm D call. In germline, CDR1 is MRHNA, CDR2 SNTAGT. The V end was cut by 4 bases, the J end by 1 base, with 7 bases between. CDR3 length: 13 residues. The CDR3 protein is CASSVSGNTEAFF. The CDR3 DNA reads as TGTGCCAGCAGTGTGTCGGGGAACACTGAAGCTTTCTTT.

CDR3 loop: CSVSTGSNEKLFF. The CDR3 DNA reads TGCAGCGTATCAACAGGGTCTAATGAAAAACTGTTTTTT. The chain is built from TRBV29-1 and TRBJ1-4; D might be TRBD1 (6 bases). There are 13 residues in the CDR3. The germline V gene encodes CDR1 SQVTM and CDR2 ANQGSEA. Trimming pared 6 bases from V and 3 bases from J, leaving 11 bases between. Full variable domain (rest looked up from reference TRBV29-1 and TRBJ1-4): SAVISQKPSRDICQRGTSLTIQCQVDSQVTMMFWYRQQPGQSLTLIATANQGSEATYESGFVIDKFPISRPNLTFSTLTVSNMSPEDSSIYLCSVSTGSNEKLFFGSGTQLSVL.

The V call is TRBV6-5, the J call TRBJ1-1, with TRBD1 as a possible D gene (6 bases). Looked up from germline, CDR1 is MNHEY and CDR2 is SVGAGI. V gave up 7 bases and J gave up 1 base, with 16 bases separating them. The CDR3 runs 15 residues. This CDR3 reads CASTPFWGQNTEAFF. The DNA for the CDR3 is TGTGCCAGCACCCCCTTTTGGGGGCAGAACACTGAAGCTTTCTTT.

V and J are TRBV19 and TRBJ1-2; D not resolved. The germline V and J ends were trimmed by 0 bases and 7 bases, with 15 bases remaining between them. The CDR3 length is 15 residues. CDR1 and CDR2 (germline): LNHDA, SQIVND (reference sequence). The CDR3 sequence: CASSIDRQAAGGYTF. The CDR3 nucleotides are TGTGCCAGTAGTATAGATCGGCAGGCCGCTGGTGGCTACACCTTC. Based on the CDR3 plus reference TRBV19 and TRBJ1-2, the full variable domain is DGGITQSPKYLFRKEGQNVTLSCEQNLNHDAMYWYRQDPGQGLRLIYYSQIVNDFQKGDIAEGYSVSREKKESFPLTVTSAQKNPTAFYLCASSIDRQAAGGYTFGSGTRLTVV.

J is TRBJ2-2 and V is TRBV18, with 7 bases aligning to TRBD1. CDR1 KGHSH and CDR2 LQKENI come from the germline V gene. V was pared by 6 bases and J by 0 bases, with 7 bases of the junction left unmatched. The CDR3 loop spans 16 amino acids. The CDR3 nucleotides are TGTGCCAGCTCCCCCAAGACAGGGTCGAACACCGGGGAGCTGTTTTTT. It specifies CASSPKTGSNTGELFF.

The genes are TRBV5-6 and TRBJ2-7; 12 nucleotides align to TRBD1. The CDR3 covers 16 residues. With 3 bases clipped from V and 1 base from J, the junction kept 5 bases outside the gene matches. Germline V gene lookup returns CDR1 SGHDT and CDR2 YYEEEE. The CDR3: CASSWGQGAFSYEQYF. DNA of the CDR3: TGTGCCAGCAGCTGGGGACAGGGGGCTTTTTCCTACGAGCAGTACTTC.

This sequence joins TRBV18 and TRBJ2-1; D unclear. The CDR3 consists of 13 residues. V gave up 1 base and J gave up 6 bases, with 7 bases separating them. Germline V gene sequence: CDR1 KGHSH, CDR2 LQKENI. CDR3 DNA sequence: TGTGCCAGCTCACCACGGGCTCCCAATGAGCAGTTCTTC. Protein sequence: CASSPRAPNEQFF.

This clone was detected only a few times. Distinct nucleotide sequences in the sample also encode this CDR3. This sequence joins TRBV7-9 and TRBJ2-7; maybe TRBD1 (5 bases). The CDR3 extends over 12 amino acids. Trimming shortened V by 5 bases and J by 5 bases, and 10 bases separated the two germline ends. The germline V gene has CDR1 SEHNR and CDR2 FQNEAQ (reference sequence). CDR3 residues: CASSPQGDEQYF. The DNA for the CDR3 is TGTGCCAGCAGCCCGCAGGGTGACGAGCAGTACTTC.

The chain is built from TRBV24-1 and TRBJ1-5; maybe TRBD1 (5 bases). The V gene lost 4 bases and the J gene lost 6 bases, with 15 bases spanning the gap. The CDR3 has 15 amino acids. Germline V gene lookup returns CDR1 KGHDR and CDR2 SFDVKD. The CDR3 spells CATSDPTRQPQPQHF. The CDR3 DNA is TGTGCCACCAGTGACCCTACTAGACAGCCTCAGCCCCAGCATTTT.

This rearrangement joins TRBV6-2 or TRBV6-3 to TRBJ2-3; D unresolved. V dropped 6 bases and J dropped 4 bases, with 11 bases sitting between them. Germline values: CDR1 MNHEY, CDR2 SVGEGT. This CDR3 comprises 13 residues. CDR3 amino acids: CASSDTRPDTQYF. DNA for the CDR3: TGTGCCAGCAGCGATACCAGGCCAGATACGCAGTATTTT.

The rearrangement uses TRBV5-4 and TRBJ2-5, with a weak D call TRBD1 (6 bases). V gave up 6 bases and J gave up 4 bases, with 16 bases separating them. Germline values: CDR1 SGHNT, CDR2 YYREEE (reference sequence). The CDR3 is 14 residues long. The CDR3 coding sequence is TGTGCCAGCACCACTAAGGGCAGGGGAGAGACCCAGTACTTC. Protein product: CASTTKGRGETQYF.

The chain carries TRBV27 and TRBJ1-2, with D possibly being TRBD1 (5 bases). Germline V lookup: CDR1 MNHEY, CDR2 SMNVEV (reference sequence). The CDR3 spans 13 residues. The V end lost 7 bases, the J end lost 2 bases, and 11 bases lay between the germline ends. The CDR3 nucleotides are TGTGCCAGCAACGGGGGGAGCAACTATGGCTACACCTTC. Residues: CASNGGSNYGYTF.